What follows are 3 T cell receptor delta chains derived from one specimen sequenced in a study of gamma-delta chains in newborns, infants, children. TCRdb repeated clone calling on the reads with CATT. The table includes about 1,000 delta-chain clones, 0.84% detected once. Sequencing used blood. These receptors were taken from a child in good health.

Comments on this clone: This DNA's translation differs at residue 18 from TCRdb's protein, which comes from a much larger clone; a read error is likely, and the protein shown is translated from the DNA. The CDR3 region has the DNA TGTGCCTGTGACGTCTTACTGGGGGATACGCAGTTAAAGAACACCGATAAACCCATCTTT. Protein product: CACDVLLGDTQLKNTDKPIF. This sequence joins TRDV2 and TRDJ1, with 13 bases aligning to TRDD3. Germline CDR1 GEAIGNYY, CDR2 EKD. The CDR3 extends over 20 amino acids.

The table lists this clone with a few counts. A far bigger clonotype differs at one base, so this is likely a read error. CDR3: CACDLPSTGGYAPSSWDARQMFF. The CDR3 DNA reads TGTGCCTGTGACCTACCAAGTACTGGGGGATACGCGCCAAGCTCCTGGGACGCCCGACAGATGTTTTTC. The V call is TRDV2, the J call TRDJ3, with 13 nucleotides matching TRDD3. The CDR3 runs 23 residues. The germline V gene encodes CDR1 GEAIGNYY and CDR2 EKD.

In this sample, this clone turned up a few times. A far larger clone is one base from this, pointing to a likely read error. The same CDR3 is also encoded by other DNA sequences in this sample. This chain connects TRDV1 to TRDJ1; 9 nucleotides match TRDD2. The germline V gene has CDR1 TSWWSYY and CDR2 QGS. This CDR3 spans 21 amino acids. The chain's CDR3 is CALGEMSFLLFTTGRRDKLIF. DNA for the CDR3: TGTGCTCTTGGGGAGATGTCCTTCCTACTTTTTACTACCGGGCGGCGTGATAAGCTCATCTTT.